The clone carrying this T cell receptor (beta chain) was counted ten times or more. Its specificity is unknown. These data belong to a study of T-cell reconstitution after alpha-beta-depleted transplantation in children. The TCRbeta library incorporated unique molecular identifiers. MiXCR, applied by TCRdb to the PCR reads, yields one record per CDR3 protein. Of fewer than 700,000 distinct CDR3 sequences listed, about 21% are singletons. Points from the study as a whole: Surviving thymic progenitors and recipient T cells were the source of high TCRbeta diversity at day 60 in some patients. Several hundred expanded graft clones reportedly gave rise to the alpha-beta T cells present about two months after transplant. One year post-transplant, T-cell counts and diversity were largely derived from T cells produced anew.

Trimming removed 3 bases from V and 5 bases from J; junction bases left unmatched: 8. This CDR3 is built from 17 residues. The sample here was PBMCs, mostly from graft donor cells, taken 360 days after TCRalphabeta/CD19-depleted stem cell transplant. The chain uses TRBV12-3 or TRBV12-4 and TRBJ2-2; 11 bases align to TRBD2. The sequence was obtained from a boy under two years old who had a stem cell transplant for acute myeloid leukemia, so the T cells may come from the graft donor. The CDR3 sequence is CASSFGLAGGRTGELFF. The CDR3 coding sequence is TGTGCCAGCAGTTTTGGGCTAGCGGGGGGCCGGACCGGGGAGCTGTTTTTT.